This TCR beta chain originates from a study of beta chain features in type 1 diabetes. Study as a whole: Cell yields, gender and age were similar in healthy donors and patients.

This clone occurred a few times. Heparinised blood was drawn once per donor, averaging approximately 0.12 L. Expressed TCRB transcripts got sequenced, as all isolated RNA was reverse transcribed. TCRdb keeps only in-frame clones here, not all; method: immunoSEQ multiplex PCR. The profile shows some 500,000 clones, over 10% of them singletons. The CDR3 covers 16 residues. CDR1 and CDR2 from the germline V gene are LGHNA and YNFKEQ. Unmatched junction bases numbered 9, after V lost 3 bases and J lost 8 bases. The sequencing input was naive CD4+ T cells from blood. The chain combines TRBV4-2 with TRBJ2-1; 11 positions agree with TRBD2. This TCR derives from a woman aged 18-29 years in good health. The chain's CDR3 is CASSQFSGGAGDEQFF. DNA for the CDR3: TGTGCCAGCAGCCAGTTTAGCGGGGGGGCCGGTGATGAGCAGTTCTTC.